This T cell receptor beta chain derives from a study of CXCR3-negative and CXCR3-positive naive CD8 T cells. The TRB cDNA libraries were prepared by 5' RACE with UMI labels. TCRdb reprocessed the 5' RACE reads; each CDR3 protein has one entry and no DNA is given. This sample contains around 60,000 distinct CDR3 sequences. A word on this clonotype: What it recognizes is unknown.

The study sorted every CD8+ T cell subset in triplicate at about 270,000 cells each. Whole-study findings and limits: Similar TRBV-TRBJ gene usage was seen in naive CXCR3-negative and CXCR3-positive cells, but not in memory cells.

The sequence derives from a human donor in good health. Some clones in this sample may be carry-over from other donors' samples. Sample: naive CXCR3- CD8+ T cells from blood. Documented subset: CD45RO-CCR7+CD27+CD95- naive CD8+ T cells lacking CXCR3 (TNR3-).

The CDR3 sequence: CASSQDVGGVGDEQYF. V is TRBV14 and J is TRBJ2-7; TCRdb picks TRBD2, but there is no DNA to check that call. CDR1 SGHDN and CDR2 FVKESK come from the germline V gene. The CDR3 has 16 amino acids.